This T cell receptor (beta chain) comes out of a study of tumor-infiltrating lymphocytes in glioblastoma multiforme. The CDR3 runs 15 residues. V dropped 2 bases and J dropped 9 bases, with 16 bases sitting between them. CDR1 and CDR2 (germline): MNHEY, SVGAGI. Overall study results and limits: Only one glioblastoma patient had TCR and mutation analysis. No surface-marker sorting into functional T cell subtypes was done.

This clonotype was found once. The target antigen is unknown. Three nested ARM-PCR rounds with V-beta and C-beta primers built TCRB libraries. Input was 0.4 to 0.55 ug total RNA, reverse-transcribed with a C-beta primer. Unique molecular identifiers were not described for the libraries. TCRdb analysed the multiplex PCR reads with MiXCR anew, one entry per CDR3 protein. The table has about 32,000 distinct CDR3 sequences, 50% to 75% seen once. The sequence derives from a male donor with glioblastoma. The chain has TRBV6-5 and TRBJ1-4; weak D call: TRBD1 (5 bases). Sequenced: brain tumor tissue. For the CDR3, the DNA is TGTGCCAGCAGTTACGGGCAGGGTGCAACTAAAAAACTGTTTTTT. It codes for CASSYGQGATKKLFF.